The next 26 T cell receptor beta chains were all read from a single sample in a study of graft-versus-host responses after intestinal transplantation (dated by TCRdb to the early 2020s). Their recognized antigens are unknown. The time point label, read with the paper, signifies: cells obtained before transplantation from donor or recipient. Libraries were constructed by the immunoSEQ multiplex PCR assay. TCRdb holds this immuneACCESS table with in-frame rearrangements only. Some clones are missing; in checked studies, unresolved V genes explain under half, and the rest has no known cause. The sample profile shows about 41,000 clones; roughly 96% of them were found once. The ten largest make up approximately 0.54% of the sample. Sequences were derived from unstimulated CD8+ T cells sorted from spleen or lymph node cells, sampled before transplant. These receptors all stem from a human donor who was the organ donor for an intestinal transplant.

The chain has TRBV7-9 and TRBJ1-1; no clear D. Germline loops: CDR1 SEHNR, CDR2 FQNEAQ (reference sequence). The CDR3 length is 15 residues. V was cut by 5 bases and J by 5 bases, with 18 bases left in between. The CDR3 sequence: CASSLSSFLWTEAFF. The CDR3 DNA follows: TGTGCCAGCAGCCTAAGCAGCTTCCTGTGGACTGAAGCTTTCTTT.

The chain is built from TRBV29-1 and TRBJ2-3; D is possibly TRBD2 (5 bases). The germline V and J ends were trimmed by 7 bases and 6 bases, with 14 bases remaining between them. CDR3 length: 12 residues. CDR1 and CDR2 from the germline V gene are SQVTM and ANQGSEA. CDR3 sequence: CSGRDLGDTQYF. The CDR3 nucleotides read TGCAGCGGTCGGGATCTCGGGGATACGCAGTATTTT.

In its sample, this clone was seen once. The V gene is TRBV11-2, the J gene TRBJ1-5; D unresolved. Germline loops: CDR1 SGHAT, CDR2 FQNNGV. The CDR3 covers 16 residues. Trimming shortened V by 7 bases and J by 1 base, and 17 bases separated the two germline ends. The CDR3 sequence is CASTYPGSGSNQPQHF. The CDR3, as DNA: TGTGCCAGCACCTACCCGGGGTCGGGGAGCAATCAGCCCCAGCATTTT. Full variable domain (remainder filled in from reference TRBV11-2 and TRBJ1-5): EAGVAQSPRYKIIEKRQSVAFWCNPISGHATLYWYQQILGQGPKLLIQFQNNGVVDDSQLPKDRFSAERLKGVDSTLKIQPAKLEDSAVYLCASTYPGSGSNQPQHFGDGTRLSIL.

V gene TRBV2 combines with J gene TRBJ2-5; 7 positions match TRBD2. CDR1 SNHLY and CDR2 FYNNEI come from the germline V gene. This CDR3 is 14 amino acids long. J gave up 5 bases and V 6 bases, and 9 bases lay outside the gene matches. This CDR3 reads CASRGAGRGETQYF. The CDR3 coding sequence is TGTGCCAGCAGGGGAGCGGGACGCGGGGAGACCCAGTACTTC.

The chain carries TRBV9 and TRBJ2-1, with TRBD2 matching over 8 bases. With 3 bases clipped from V and 4 bases from J, the junction kept 9 bases outside the gene matches. The CDR3 consists of 16 residues. From germline, CDR1 is SGDLS and CDR2 YYNGEE. The CDR3 sequence is CASSAPPGGGYNEQFF. CDR3 coding DNA: TGTGCCAGCAGCGCTCCTCCTGGCGGGGGGTACAATGAGCAGTTCTTC.

The chain couples TRBV7-6 to TRBJ2-1; 11 nucleotides agree with TRBD2. After removal of 4 bases from V and 5 bases from J, the junction contained 13 bases not matched to a gene. This CDR3 region has 18 residues. CDR1 is SGHVS and CDR2 is FNYEAQ in the germline V gene. Here the CDR3 reads CASSYNIGTSGSHNEQFF. The CDR3 DNA is TGTGCCAGCAGCTATAATATCGGGACTAGCGGTTCACACAATGAGCAGTTCTTC. The whole variable domain, filled in from reference TRBV7-6 and TRBJ2-1, reads GAGVSQSPRYKVTKRGQDVALRCDPISGHVSLYWYRQALGQGPEFLTYFNYEAQQDKSGLPNDRFSAERPEGSISTLTIQRTEQRDSAMYRCASSYNIGTSGSHNEQFFGPGTRLTVL.

The chain carries TRBV18 and TRBJ2-3; D gene ambiguous. The CDR3 has 17 amino acids. V dropped 1 base and J dropped 0 bases, with 14 bases sitting between them. Germline V gene data show CDR1 as KGHSH and CDR2 as LQKENI. CDR3 loop: CASSPRSRLGSTDTQYF. The CDR3 nucleotides are TGTGCCAGCTCACCACGGAGTCGCTTAGGAAGCACAGATACGCAGTATTTT.

The V gene is TRBV9, the J gene TRBJ2-7; no clear D gene. The CDR3 has 13 residues. V dropped 0 bases and J dropped 5 bases, with 9 bases sitting between them. Germline V lookup: CDR1 SGDLS, CDR2 YYNGEE. CDR3 in amino acids: CASSVGWGNEQYF. The CDR3 DNA reads TGTGCCAGCAGCGTAGGGTGGGGTAACGAGCAGTACTTC.

The genes are TRBV21-1 and TRBJ1-5. TRBV21-1 is a pseudogene locus. The CDR3 spans 18 residues. CDR3 residues: CASSKGRDRLYSNQPQHF. The CDR3 DNA is TGTGCCAGCAGCAAAGGGAGAGATCGGTTATATAGCAATCAGCCCCAGCATTTT.

The CDR3 region is CASSLSGGENEQYF. CDR3 bases: TGTGCCAGCAGCTTATCGGGGGGTGAGAACGAGCAGTACTTC. The chain has TRBV7-6 and TRBJ2-7; 7 bases align to TRBD2. Germline V gene lookup returns CDR1 SGHVS and CDR2 FNYEAQ. Trimming took 2 bases from V and 5 from J; bases not matched to a gene: 6. The CDR3 has 14 residues.

The chain joins TRBV19 to TRBJ2-7; D unclear. V was shortened by 3 bases and J by 4 bases, with 10 bases between the two germline ends. The CDR3 runs to 13 residues. CDR1 and CDR2 (germline): LNHDA, SQIVND (reference sequence). Here the CDR3 DNA reads TGTGCCAGTAGTATGGGCCCAGGATACGAGCAGTACTTC. Its translation: CASSMGPGYEQYF.

V gene TRBV7-8 combines with J gene TRBJ1-1; D not resolved. The length of the CDR3 is 14 residues. Trimming cost V 2 bases and J 2 bases, with 9 bases left between them. The V gene's germline CDR1 is SGHVS and CDR2 FQNEAQ. Written as DNA, the CDR3 is TGTGCCAGCAGCTTATGGCAGGAAAACACTGAAGCTTTCTTT. Amino acid sequence: CASSLWQENTEAFF. Drawing the rest from reference TRBV7-8 and TRBJ1-1, the complete variable domain is GAGVSQSPRYKVAKRGQDVALRCDPISGHVSLFWYQQALGQGPEFLTYFQNEAQLDKSGLPSDRFFAERPEGSVSTLKIQRTQQEDSAVYLCASSLWQENTEAFFGQGTRLTVV.

V gene TRBV9 combines with J gene TRBJ2-1, with D tentatively TRBD2 (7 bases). This CDR3 is built from 16 residues. V lost 4 bases and J lost 2, with 16 bases in between. Germline V lookup: CDR1 SGDLS, CDR2 YYNGEE. CDR3 in DNA: TGTGCCAGCAGCCACCTGGGGGGGCTCACCTACAATGAGCAGTTCTTC. As protein: CASSHLGGLTYNEQFF. The variable domain in full, completed from reference TRBV9 and TRBJ2-1, reads DSGVTQTPKHLITATGQRVTLRCSPRSGDLSVYWYQQSLDQGLQFLIQYYNGEERAKGNILERFSAQQFPDLHSELNLSSLELGDSALYFCASSHLGGLTYNEQFFGPGTRLTVL.

The CDR3 sequence is CASSQGVSGGAYEQYF. In DNA form, the CDR3 reads TGTGCCAGCAGCCAAGGCGTCAGCGGGGGGGCCTACGAGCAGTACTTC. The chain is built from TRBV14 and TRBJ2-7; 10 nucleotides match TRBD2. This CDR3 region has 16 residues. Germline V gene sequence: CDR1 SGHDN, CDR2 FVKESK. Unmatched junction bases numbered 5, after V lost 1 base and J lost 2 bases.

The chain is built from TRBV9 and TRBJ2-3; D is undetermined. The germline V and J ends were trimmed by 4 bases and 6 bases, with 6 bases remaining between them. The CDR3 has 11 residues. Germline CDR1 and CDR2: SGDLS and YYNGEE. This CDR3 reads CASSSYDTQYF. CDR3 nucleotide sequence: TGTGCCAGCAGCTCATATGATACGCAGTATTTT.

There are a few counts of this clone. V gene TRBV10-3 combines with J gene TRBJ2-7; maybe TRBD2 (5 bases). Germline V gene lookup returns CDR1 ENHRY and CDR2 SYGVKD. V was clipped by 2 bases and J by 0 bases, with 5 bases between them. The CDR3 has 13 amino acids. CDR3: CAISETSSYEQYF. As DNA, the CDR3 is TGTGCCATCAGTGAGACTAGCTCCTACGAGCAGTACTTC.

The rearrangement links TRBV6-6 to TRBJ2-7; 8 bases are a match to TRBD1. The CDR3 has 15 residues. Trimming at V came to 4 bases and at J to 3 bases, leaving 8 bases not matched to a gene. Germline values: CDR1 MNHNY, CDR2 SVGAGI (reference sequence). As DNA, the CDR3 is TGTGCCAGCAGTTTTTCGGACAGGGTGTTCTACGAGCAGTACTTC. It translates to CASSFSDRVFYEQYF.

The chain employs TRBV19 and TRBJ2-5, with 9 bases matching TRBD1. This CDR3 is 14 amino acids long. CDR1 is LNHDA, CDR2 SQIVND, per germline (reference sequence). J gave up 3 bases and V 7 bases, and 6 bases lay outside the gene matches. CDR3 nucleotides: TGTGCCAGTACCCTGACAGGGGGTGAAGAGACCCAGTACTTC. It encodes CASTLTGGEETQYF.

The chain couples TRBV11-3 to TRBJ1-1, with D possibly TRBD1 on 5 matching bases. V lost 5 bases to trimming and J lost 3 bases, with 22 bases between them. Germline V CDR1 and CDR2: SGHNT, YENEEA. The CDR3 is 17 amino acids. The CDR3 region has the DNA TGTGCCAGCAGCCCCCAAGGGCAGGGCGGGAGAGACACTGAAGCTTTCTTT. Translating it yields CASSPQGQGGRDTEAFF.

This clone was observed once. The chain joins TRBV13 to TRBJ2-1, with 10 nucleotides matching TRBD2. V trimming: 5 bases; J trimming: 0 bases; junction bases outside the gene matches: 4. The germline V gene encodes CDR1 PRHDT and CDR2 FYEKMQ (reference sequence). The CDR3 loop spans 16 amino acids. CDR3 region: CASSALAGISYNEQFF. CDR3 in DNA: TGTGCCAGCAGCGCACTAGCGGGGATCTCCTACAATGAGCAGTTCTTC.

The rearrangement links TRBV4-2 to TRBJ1-6; D unresolved. The V end lost 0 bases, the J end lost 0 bases, and 9 bases lay between the germline ends. The CDR3 has 17 residues. CDR1 and CDR2 (germline): LGHNA, YNFKEQ. CDR3 protein: CASSQDDTSSYNSPLHF. The CDR3 DNA follows: TGTGCCAGCAGCCAAGATGACACCAGCTCCTATAATTCACCCCTCCACTTT.

The chain has TRBV7-2 and TRBJ1-6, with TRBD1 as a possible D gene (6 bases). Between the trimmed V and J ends, which lost 3 bases and 7 bases, there was a span of 10 bases. This CDR3 spans 14 amino acids. Germline CDR1 SGHTA, CDR2 FQGNSA. This CDR3 reads CASSLTGINSPLHF. The CDR3 DNA reads TGTGCCAGCAGCTTGACAGGAATCAATTCACCCCTCCACTTT. The variable domain in full, completed from reference TRBV7-2 and TRBJ1-6, reads GAGVSQSPSNKVTEKGKDVELRCDPISGHTALYWYRQSLGQGLEFLIYFQGNSAPDKSGLPSDRFSAERTGGSVSTLTIQRTQQEDSAVYLCASSLTGINSPLHFGNGTRLTVT.

For this clone: Other DNA variants within this sample encode the same CDR3. The V call is TRBV10-3, the J call TRBJ2-7; D is unresolved. Germline loops: CDR1 ENHRY, CDR2 SYGVKD. The CDR3 spans 12 residues. V was shortened by 0 bases and J by 4 bases, with 4 bases between the two germline ends. The CDR3, as DNA: TGTGCCATCAGTGAGTCGGGGTACGAGCAGTACTTC. Encoded protein: CAISESGYEQYF.

The chain recombines TRBV4-3 with TRBJ2-7; 9 bases are a match to TRBD1. Germline V CDR1 and CDR2: LGHNA, YSLEER. The junction had 6 bases not matched to a gene; V was cut back by 4 bases and J by 5 bases. This CDR3 spans 14 amino acids. The CDR3 loop is CASSPGQGGNEQYF. DNA for the CDR3: TGCGCCAGCAGCCCGGGACAGGGAGGAAACGAGCAGTACTTC.

The chain's CDR3 is CASSQAMDSSYEQYF. The CDR3 DNA follows: TGCGCCAGCAGCCAAGCTATGGACTCATCCTACGAGCAGTACTTC. The V call is TRBV4-3, the J call TRBJ2-7, with D maybe TRBD2 (5 bases). The CDR3 extends over 15 amino acids. Trimming cost V 1 base and J 1 base, with 11 bases left between them. Germline loops: CDR1 LGHNA, CDR2 YSLEER.

The V gene is TRBV12-5, the J gene TRBJ2-3; 8 nucleotides match TRBD1. The germline V gene encodes CDR1 LGHNT and CDR2 FRNRAP. The CDR3 extends over 16 amino acids. Trimming cost V 5 bases and J 3 bases; bases outside gene matches: 10. Written as DNA, the CDR3 is TGTGCTAGTGGTCGTGACAGGGGCCGCCGGACAGATACGCAGTATTTT. Amino acids: CASGRDRGRRTDTQYF.